This T cell receptor beta chain is drawn from a study of tumor-infiltrating lymphocytes in primary liver carcinoma. Study as a whole: Primary liver carcinomas in the patients were surgically resected. Tumors were staged T1-T3 N0M0 and measured roughly 4.2 to 10 cm across.

Unsorted whole blood yielded the blood RNA, and germline DNA was also extracted. Points on this clonotype: Its cognate antigen is unknown.

Total RNA (approximately 500 ng) served as template for TCR beta cDNA synthesis primed by a constant-region primer. Three nested multiplex PCR rounds of slightly modified ARM-PCR generated TCR beta libraries. Each of the first two PCR rounds ran roughly 10 cycles with TRBV1-TRBV30 forward and C-beta reverse primers. TCRdb called the multiplex PCR reads again in MiXCR, with one record for every CDR3 protein. Of 310,000 or so distinct CDR3 sequences listed, almost 60% are singletons. This CDR3 spans 17 amino acids. V shed 6 bases, J shed 0 bases, and the junction held 13 bases outside the gene matches. Study results and caveats: Pairs comparing tumor with adjacent tissue or blood overlapped less than pairs drawn from tumor regions. Left bulk and unsorted, the samples did not allow CD4+ and CD8+ repertoires to be compared.

The sequenced sample consisted of peripheral blood. The TCR was taken from a woman aged 25 to 39 with primary liver carcinoma and hepatitis B virus infection. This sequence joins TRBV12-3 or TRBV12-4 and TRBJ2-7; 8 positions agree with TRBD2. The chain's CDR3 is CASSLSSTSASSYEQYF. Written as DNA, the CDR3 is TGTGCCAGCAGCCTCTCTTCGACTAGCGCGAGCTCCTACGAGCAGTACTTC.